The present entry profiles one T cell receptor beta chain with its context. Its antigen is not known. The data were taken from a study of cytotoxic CD8 clonotypes in ibrutinib-treated CLL. Study-wide results and limits: Patients had baseline clonality above age-matched healthy donors, and this clonality moved with circulating CD8+ T-cell counts.

Only in-frame clones appear in the TCRdb table, and some are missing; sequencing was by immunoSEQ multiplex PCR. The sample comprises about 140,000 clones, 75% to 85% of which are singletons, and 6% to 9.5% rests with the top ten. This CDR3 region has 13 residues. V lost 1 base and J lost 6, with 11 bases in between. Germline V lookup: CDR1 SGHDT, CDR2 YYEEEE. The material was PBMCs, obtained after 36 months of ibrutinib treatment. The chain recombines TRBV5-6 with TRBJ2-7, with a tentative D call TRBD1 (5 bases). This receptor was identified in a human donor with chronic lymphocytic leukemia. The chain's CDR3 is CASSLSAGLEQYF. In DNA, the CDR3 is TGTGCCAGCAGCTTGAGTGCAGGGCTCGAGCAGTACTTC.